The 22 T cell receptor beta chains reported below all come from one sample, sequenced in a study of blood T cell repertoires in COVID-19. Data came from immunoSEQ multiplex PCR; TCRdb stores just in-frame clones and leaves some out. The table includes some 220,000 clones, 85% detected once. Sequenced material: peripheral blood. The receptors stem from a woman in her seventies with COVID-19, enrolled during active disease.

This clone is a singleton in its sample. J is TRBJ1-3 and V is TRBV19; 7 bases are a match to TRBD1. With 4 bases clipped from V and 0 bases from J, the junction kept 6 bases outside the gene matches. Germline-derived CDR1 and CDR2 are LNHDA and SQIVND (reference sequence). The CDR3 spans 16 residues. CDR3 coding DNA: TGTGCCAGTAGTACAGGGGGGCTAAGCTCTGGAAACACCATATATTTT. It specifies CASSTGGLSSGNTIYF.

V is TRBV3-1 (or the pseudogene TRBV3-2) and J is TRBJ2-3; D may be TRBD2 (6 bases). V was trimmed by 10 bases and J by 2 bases, leaving 13 bases between them. Germline values: CDR1 LGHDT, CDR2 YNNKEL (reference sequence). The CDR3 spans 13 residues. This chain's CDR3 is CATSGVFTDTQYF. As DNA, the CDR3 is TGTGCCACTTCGGGGGTGTTCACAGATACGCAGTATTTT.

The chain is built from TRBV7-8 and TRBJ2-7; D uncertain. With 1 base removed from V and 3 bases from J, the gap between germline ends came to 10 bases. The CDR3 runs to 14 residues. CDR1 and CDR2 from the germline V gene are SGHVS and FQNEAQ. The DNA of the CDR3 is TGTGCCAGCAGCTTAGGCGGTATCCTCTACGAGCAGTACTTC. Translated: CASSLGGILYEQYF. The full variable domain, in which reference TRBV7-8 and TRBJ2-7 provide the parts outside the CDR3, is GAGVSQSPRYKVAKRGQDVALRCDPISGHVSLFWYQQALGQGPEFLTYFQNEAQLDKSGLPSDRFFAERPEGSVSTLKIQRTQQEDSAVYLCASSLGGILYEQYFGPGTRLTVT.

The chain links TRBV6-5 to TRBJ2-2; D is possibly TRBD1 (5 bases). CDR1 is MNHEY and CDR2 is SVGAGI in the germline V gene. Trimming cost V 11 bases and J 2 bases, with 18 bases left between them. The CDR3 is made up of 15 amino acids. The CDR3 loop is CASLGQTVNTGELFF. CDR3 DNA sequence: TGTGCCTCGCTAGGCCAGACAGTTAACACCGGGGAGCTGTTTTTT.

The chain combines TRBV3-1 (or the pseudogene TRBV3-2) with TRBJ2-7, with D maybe TRBD1 (5 bases). Trimming removed 0 bases at V and 2 bases at J, with 11 bases between. The CDR3 loop spans 15 amino acids. CDR1 LGHDT and CDR2 YNNKEL come from the germline V gene (reference sequence). CDR3 coding DNA: TGTGCCAGCAGCCAAGATTTAGGGGCACCCTACGAGCAGTACTTC. It encodes CASSQDLGAPYEQYF.

V usage is TRBV7-9 and J usage is TRBJ2-7; 8 bases match TRBD1. The CDR3 is 14 residues long. V gave up 5 bases and J gave up 3 bases; unmatched junction bases: 6. CDR1 and CDR2 (germline): SEHNR, FQNEAQ (reference sequence). The CDR3 is CASSPDRGYYEQYF. CDR3 DNA sequence: TGTGCCAGCAGCCCAGACAGGGGCTACTACGAGCAGTACTTC. Complete variable domain (other parts from reference TRBV7-9 and TRBJ2-7): DTGVSQNPRHKITKRGQNVTFRCDPISEHNRLYWYRQTLGQGPEFLTYFQNEAQLEKSRLLSDRFSAERPKGSFSTLEIQRTEQGDSAMYLCASSPDRGYYEQYFGPGTRLTVT.

The chain is built from TRBV6-5 and TRBJ1-2; TRBD1 matches 7 bases. This CDR3 region has 15 residues. J gave up 0 bases and V 4 bases, and 5 bases lay outside the gene matches. From germline, CDR1 is MNHEY and CDR2 SVGAGI. CDR3 DNA: TGTGCCAGCAGTTCCGCGGGACAGACTAACTATGGCTACACCTTC. This encodes CASSSAGQTNYGYTF.

This chain joins TRBV2 and TRBJ1-3; D might be TRBD1 (6 bases). V lost 5 bases to trimming and J lost 1 base, with 15 bases between them. The CDR3 is 16 amino acids. Germline lookup yields CDR1 SNHLY and CDR2 FYNNEI. DNA of the CDR3: TGTGCCAGCAGTTGGGACATATCGGGTTCTGGAAACACCATATATTTT. Amino acids: CASSWDISGSGNTIYF.

Notes on this clone: Compared with germline, one end of the junction differs, possibly owing to a read error. This chain connects TRBV7-3 to TRBJ2-1, with 8 bases that match TRBD2. The germline V gene encodes CDR1 SGHTA and CDR2 FQGTGA. CDR3 length: 17 residues. Here the CDR3 DNA reads TGTGCCAGCAGCCTAACTCCAGCGGGAGTGGCCTACAATGAGCAGTTCTTC. Translated, it gives CASSLTPAGVAYNEQFF.

The genes are TRBV7-9 and TRBJ2-1, with 10 positions matching TRBD2. Germline CDR1 is SEHNR and CDR2 is FQNEAQ (reference sequence). The CDR3 extends over 18 amino acids. Germline trimming cut 5 bases from V and 0 bases from J; bases unmatched to any gene: 10. This CDR3 reads CASSRTSGTHLSYNEQFF. The CDR3 bases are TGTGCCAGCAGCCGGACTAGCGGAACCCATCTCTCCTACAATGAGCAGTTCTTC.

The rearrangement uses TRBV3-1 (or the pseudogene TRBV3-2) and TRBJ2-5; no clear D gene. The germline gives CDR1 LGHDT, CDR2 YNNKEL (reference sequence). The CDR3 contains 16 residues. The V end was cut by 5 bases, the J end by 0 bases, with 16 bases between. The CDR3 DNA reads as TGTGCCAGCAGCATCCCCCTCGACTTCTACCAAGAGACCCAGTACTTC. Translating gives CASSIPLDFYQETQYF.

This sequence joins TRBV7-6 and TRBJ2-6, with D perhaps TRBD2 (5 bases). The CDR3 runs 18 residues. Germline lookup yields CDR1 SGHVS and CDR2 FNYEAQ. Trimming stripped 0 bases from V and 1 base from J, with 13 bases between. In DNA form, the CDR3 reads TGTGCCAGCAGCTTAGCGGGTGTCCGCGGGTCTGGGGCCAACGTCCTGACTTTC. Residues: CASSLAGVRGSGANVLTF.

The gene calls are TRBV2 and TRBJ1-1, with a possible D match to TRBD1 (6 bases). Germline lookup yields CDR1 SNHLY and CDR2 FYNNEI. The CDR3 extends over 14 amino acids. V lost 2 bases, J lost 0 bases, and 7 bases lay in between. In DNA form, the CDR3 reads TGTGCCAGCAGTGAAAACAGGGTGAACACTGAAGCTTTCTTT. Protein: CASSENRVNTEAFF.

The V call is TRBV6-2 or TRBV6-3, the J call TRBJ1-1; D not certain. V gave up 2 bases and J gave up 0 bases, with 7 bases separating them. This CDR3 has 14 residues. Germline CDR1 and CDR2: MNHEY and SVGEGT. In nucleotides, the CDR3 is TGTGCCAGCAGTTACGCAGGTATGAACACTGAAGCTTTCTTT. It is translated as CASSYAGMNTEAFF.

This chain links TRBV21-1 with TRBJ1-2; TRBD1, the table's D call, lacks a check against the DNA. TRBV21-1 is recorded as a pseudogene. The CDR3 has 14 residues. DNA for the CDR3: TGTGCCAGCAGCAAAGTAGGCAGGGCCGGAAGCTACACCTTC. Protein product: CASSKVGRAGSYTF.

The genes are TRBV5-8 and TRBJ1-6; D remains unclear. CDR3 size: 17 residues. From germline, CDR1 is SGHTS and CDR2 YDEGEE. The V and J ends lost 4 bases and 8 bases respectively, with 22 bases between them. The CDR3 is CASSPLGPYPEDSPLHF. CDR3 nucleotide sequence: TGTGCCAGCAGCCCACTCGGACCGTACCCGGAGGATTCACCCCTCCACTTT.

A word on this clone: The sample has other DNA sequences that encode this CDR3 too. V gene TRBV18 combines with J gene TRBJ1-1; D is possibly TRBD1 (6 bases). Germline V gene lookup returns CDR1 KGHSH and CDR2 LQKENI. With 3 bases removed from V and 1 base from J, the gap between germline ends came to 6 bases. This CDR3 spans 13 amino acids. This CDR3 reads CASSPGQNTEAFF. The CDR3 nucleotides read TGTGCCAGCTCACCGGGACAGAACACTGAAGCTTTCTTT.

This chain connects TRBV7-3 to TRBJ1-1; TRBD1 is a possible D gene (5 bases). Germline V gives CDR1 SGHTA, CDR2 FQGTGA. Trimming cost V 1 base and J 8 bases, with 11 bases left between them. The CDR3 contains 13 residues. The CDR3 DNA reads as TGTGCCAGCAGCTTAAGGGGGGAGGAGGAAGCTTTCTTT. Translated, it gives CASSLRGEEEAFF.

The chain is built from TRBV11-3 and TRBJ2-2; 8 bases line up with TRBD2. After removal of 5 bases from V and 3 bases from J, the junction contained 5 bases not matched to a gene. The CDR3 has 15 amino acids. The V gene's germline CDR1 is SGHNT and CDR2 YENEEA. The CDR3 DNA reads as TGTGCCAGCAGCCCCGGGGGGGGGTACACCGGGGAGCTGTTTTTT. Translating gives CASSPGGGYTGELFF.

The chain has TRBV6-5 and TRBJ1-5, with D perhaps TRBD1 (5 bases). This CDR3 has 14 amino acids. Trimming removed 5 bases at V and 2 bases at J, with 10 bases between. Germline V lookup: CDR1 MNHEY, CDR2 SVGAGI. The CDR3 region is CASSLSGGNQPQHF. The CDR3 coding sequence is TGTGCCAGCAGTCTATCGGGGGGCAATCAGCCCCAGCATTTT.

The rearrangement links TRBV19 to TRBJ2-1; perhaps TRBD2 as D (5 bases). Germline loops: CDR1 LNHDA, CDR2 SQIVND (reference sequence). Trimming pared 5 bases from V and 8 bases from J, leaving 19 bases between. The CDR3 is made up of 15 amino acids. The CDR3 DNA sequence: TGTGCCAGTAGTGCCCATAGACGGGGTGCTGATGAGCAGTTCTTC. Translating gives CASSAHRRGADEQFF.

In its sample, this clone was seen a few times. This sequence joins TRBV7-9 and TRBJ1-1; no clear D. Germline CDR1 and CDR2: SEHNR and FQNEAQ (reference sequence). The length of the CDR3 is 13 residues. The germline V and J ends were trimmed by 1 base and 8 bases, with 11 bases remaining between them. CDR3 protein: CASSLGAGLEAFF. The CDR3 nucleotides read TGTGCCAGCAGCTTAGGAGCAGGCCTCGAAGCTTTCTTT. Full variable domain (remainder filled in from reference TRBV7-9 and TRBJ1-1): DTGVSQNPRHKITKRGQNVTFRCDPISEHNRLYWYRQTLGQGPEFLTYFQNEAQLEKSRLLSDRFSAERPKGSFSTLEIQRTEQGDSAMYLCASSLGAGLEAFFGQGTRLTVV.